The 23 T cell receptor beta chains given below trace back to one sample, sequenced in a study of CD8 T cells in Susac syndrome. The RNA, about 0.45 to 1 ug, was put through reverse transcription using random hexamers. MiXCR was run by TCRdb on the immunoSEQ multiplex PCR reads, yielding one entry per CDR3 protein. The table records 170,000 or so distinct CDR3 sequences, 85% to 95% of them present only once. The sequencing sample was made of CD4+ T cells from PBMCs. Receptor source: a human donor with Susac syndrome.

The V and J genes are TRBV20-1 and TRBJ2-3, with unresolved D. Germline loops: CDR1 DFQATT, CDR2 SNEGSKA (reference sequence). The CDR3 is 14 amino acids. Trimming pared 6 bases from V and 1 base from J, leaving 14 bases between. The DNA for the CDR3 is TGCAGTGCCCTGCTGGGATCACGCACAGATACGCAGTATTTT. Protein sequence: CSALLGSRTDTQYF.

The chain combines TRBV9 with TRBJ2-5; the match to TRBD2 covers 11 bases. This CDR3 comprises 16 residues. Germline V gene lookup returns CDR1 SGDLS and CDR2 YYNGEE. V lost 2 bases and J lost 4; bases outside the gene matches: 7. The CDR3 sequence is CASSVTSGRTPETQYF. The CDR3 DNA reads TGTGCCAGCAGCGTTACTAGCGGGAGAACCCCAGAGACCCAGTACTTC.

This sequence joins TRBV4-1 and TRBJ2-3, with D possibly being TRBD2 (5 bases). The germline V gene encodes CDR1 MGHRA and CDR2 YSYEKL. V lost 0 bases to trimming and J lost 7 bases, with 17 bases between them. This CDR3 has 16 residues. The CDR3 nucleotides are TGCGCCAGCAGCCAAGATCCCGGCGGGCGCGGGTATACGCAGTATTTT. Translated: CASSQDPGGRGYTQYF.

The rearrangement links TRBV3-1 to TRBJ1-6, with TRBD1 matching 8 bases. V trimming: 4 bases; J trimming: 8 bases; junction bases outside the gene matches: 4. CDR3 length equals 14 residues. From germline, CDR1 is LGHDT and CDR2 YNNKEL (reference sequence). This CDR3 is CASSLTGADSPLHF. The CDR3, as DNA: TGTGCCAGCAGCCTGACAGGGGCGGATTCACCCCTCCACTTT.

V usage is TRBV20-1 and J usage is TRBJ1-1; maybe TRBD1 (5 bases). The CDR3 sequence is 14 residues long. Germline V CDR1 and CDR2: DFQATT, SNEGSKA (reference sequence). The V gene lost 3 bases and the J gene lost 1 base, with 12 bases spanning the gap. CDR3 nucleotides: TGCAGTGCTAGGGGGCGGGCAAAGAACACTGAAGCTTTCTTT. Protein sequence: CSARGRAKNTEAFF.

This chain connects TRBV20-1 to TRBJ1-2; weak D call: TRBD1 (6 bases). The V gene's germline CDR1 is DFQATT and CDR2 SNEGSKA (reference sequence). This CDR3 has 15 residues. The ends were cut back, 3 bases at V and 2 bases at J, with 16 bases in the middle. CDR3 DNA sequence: TGCAGTGCTAGGGGCCGGGGGGCATCGAACTATGGCTACACCTTC. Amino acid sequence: CSARGRGASNYGYTF.

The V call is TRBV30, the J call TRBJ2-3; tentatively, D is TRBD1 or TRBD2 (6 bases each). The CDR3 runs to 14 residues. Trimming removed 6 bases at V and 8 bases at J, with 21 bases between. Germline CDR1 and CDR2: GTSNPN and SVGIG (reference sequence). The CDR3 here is CACNLGGGAGTQYF. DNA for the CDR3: TGTGCCTGTAACTTGGGGGGCGGGGCAGGTACGCAGTATTTT.

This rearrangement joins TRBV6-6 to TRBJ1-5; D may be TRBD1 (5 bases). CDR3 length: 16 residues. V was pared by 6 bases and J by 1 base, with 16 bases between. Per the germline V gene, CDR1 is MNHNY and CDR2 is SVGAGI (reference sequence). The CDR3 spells CASRERGDLSNQPQHF. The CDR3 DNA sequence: TGTGCCAGCAGAGAAAGGGGAGATTTGAGCAATCAGCCCCAGCATTTT.

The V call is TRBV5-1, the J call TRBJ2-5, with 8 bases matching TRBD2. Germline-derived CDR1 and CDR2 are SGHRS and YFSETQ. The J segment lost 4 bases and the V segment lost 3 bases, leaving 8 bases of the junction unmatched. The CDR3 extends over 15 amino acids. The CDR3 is CASSSPDRGGETQYF. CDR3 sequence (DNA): TGCGCCAGCAGCTCCCCGGACCGGGGGGGAGAGACCCAGTACTTC.

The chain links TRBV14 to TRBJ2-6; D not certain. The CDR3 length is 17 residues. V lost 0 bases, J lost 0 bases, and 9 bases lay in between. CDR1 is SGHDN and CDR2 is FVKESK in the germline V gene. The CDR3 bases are TGTGCCAGCAGCCAAGATCTGGGGTTCTCTGGGGCCAACGTCCTGACTTTC. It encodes CASSQDLGFSGANVLTF.

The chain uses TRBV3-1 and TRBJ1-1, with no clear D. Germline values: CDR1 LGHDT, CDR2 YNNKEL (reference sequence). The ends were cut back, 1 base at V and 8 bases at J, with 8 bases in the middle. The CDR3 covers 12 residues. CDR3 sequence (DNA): TGTGCCAGCAGCCAAGGGAGCGGGGAAGCTTTCTTT. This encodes CASSQGSGEAFF.

The CDR3 sequence is CAWSLLAGFNEQFF. In DNA form, the CDR3 reads TGTGCCTGGAGTCTACTAGCGGGATTCAATGAGCAGTTCTTC. The chain carries TRBV30 and TRBJ2-1; TRBD2 matches 10 bases. The CDR3 runs 14 residues. Germline V gene data show CDR1 as GTSNPN and CDR2 as SVGIG (reference sequence). J was trimmed by 6 bases and V by 2 bases; bases with no gene match: 4.

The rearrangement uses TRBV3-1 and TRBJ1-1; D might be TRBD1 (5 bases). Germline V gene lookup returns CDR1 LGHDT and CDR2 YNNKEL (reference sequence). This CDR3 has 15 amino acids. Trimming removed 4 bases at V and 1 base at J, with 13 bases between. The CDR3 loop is CASSPIGAPNTEAFF. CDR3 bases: TGTGCCAGCAGCCCCATCGGGGCTCCGAACACTGAAGCTTTCTTT.

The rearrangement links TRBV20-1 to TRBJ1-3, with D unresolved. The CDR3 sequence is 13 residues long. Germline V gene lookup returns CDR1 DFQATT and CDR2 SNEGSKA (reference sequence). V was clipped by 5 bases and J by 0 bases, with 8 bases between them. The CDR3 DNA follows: TGCAGTGCTGTCGCGAGCTCTGGAAACACCATATATTTT. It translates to CSAVASSGNTIYF.

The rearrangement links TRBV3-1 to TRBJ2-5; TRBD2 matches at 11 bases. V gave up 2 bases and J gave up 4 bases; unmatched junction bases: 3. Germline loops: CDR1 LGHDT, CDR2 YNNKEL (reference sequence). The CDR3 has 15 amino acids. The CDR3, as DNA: TGTGCCAGCAGCCAACCAACTAGCGGGGGAGAGACCCAGTACTTC. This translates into CASSQPTSGGETQYF.

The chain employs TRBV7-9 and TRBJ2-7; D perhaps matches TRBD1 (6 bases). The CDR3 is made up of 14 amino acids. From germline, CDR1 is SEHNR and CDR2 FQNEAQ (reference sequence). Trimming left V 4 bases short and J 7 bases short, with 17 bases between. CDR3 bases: TGTGCCAGCAGCTCCGACAGGACCCTCGGGGAGCAGTACTTC. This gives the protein CASSSDRTLGEQYF.

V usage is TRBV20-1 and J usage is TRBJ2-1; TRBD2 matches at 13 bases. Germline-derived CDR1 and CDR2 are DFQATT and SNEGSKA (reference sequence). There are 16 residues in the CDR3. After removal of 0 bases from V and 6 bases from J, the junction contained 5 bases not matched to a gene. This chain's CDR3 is CSARDIGTSGINEQFF. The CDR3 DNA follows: TGCAGTGCTAGAGACATCGGGACTAGCGGGATCAATGAGCAGTTCTTC.

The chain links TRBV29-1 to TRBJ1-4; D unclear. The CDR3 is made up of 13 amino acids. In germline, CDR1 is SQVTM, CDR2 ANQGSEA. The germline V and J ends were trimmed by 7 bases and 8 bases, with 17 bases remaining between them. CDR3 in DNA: TGCAGCGCCCAGACTGGGTGGGGAGAAAAACTGTTTTTT. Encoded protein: CSAQTGWGEKLFF.

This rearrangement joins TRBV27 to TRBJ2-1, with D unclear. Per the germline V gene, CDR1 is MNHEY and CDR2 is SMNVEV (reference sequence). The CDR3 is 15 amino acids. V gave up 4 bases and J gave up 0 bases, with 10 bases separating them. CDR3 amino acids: CASSWRKSSYNEQFF. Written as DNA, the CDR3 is TGTGCCAGCAGTTGGCGGAAGAGCTCCTACAATGAGCAGTTCTTC.

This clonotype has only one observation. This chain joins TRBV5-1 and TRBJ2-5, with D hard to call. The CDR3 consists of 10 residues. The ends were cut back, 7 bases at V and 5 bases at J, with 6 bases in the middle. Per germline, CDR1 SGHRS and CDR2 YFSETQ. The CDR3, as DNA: TGCGCCAGCCGGATGGAGACCCAGTACTTC. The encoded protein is CASRMETQYF.

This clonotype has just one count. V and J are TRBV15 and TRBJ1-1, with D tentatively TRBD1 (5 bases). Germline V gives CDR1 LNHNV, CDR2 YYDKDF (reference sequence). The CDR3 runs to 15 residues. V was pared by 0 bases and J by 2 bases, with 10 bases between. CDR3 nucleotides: TGTGCCACCAGCAGAGAGGGGGTCCCCAACACTGAAGCTTTCTTT. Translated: CATSREGVPNTEAFF.

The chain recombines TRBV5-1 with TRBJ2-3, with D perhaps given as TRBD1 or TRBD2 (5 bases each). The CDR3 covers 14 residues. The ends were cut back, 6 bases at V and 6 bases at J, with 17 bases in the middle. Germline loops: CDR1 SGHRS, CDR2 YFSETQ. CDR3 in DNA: TGCGCCAGCAACCGGGACCCTGTGTCGGATACGCAGTATTTT. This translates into CASNRDPVSDTQYF.

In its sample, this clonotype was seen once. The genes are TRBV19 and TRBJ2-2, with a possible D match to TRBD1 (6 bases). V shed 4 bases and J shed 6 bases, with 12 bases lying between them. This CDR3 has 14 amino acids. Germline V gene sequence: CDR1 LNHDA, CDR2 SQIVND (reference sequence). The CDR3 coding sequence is TGTGCCAGTAGTACAGGGGACGTATCCGGGGAGCTGTTTTTT. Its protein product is CASSTGDVSGELFF.